The T cell receptor beta chain described here comes from a study of T-cell memory formation after mild COVID-19. This CDR3 region has 16 residues. Germline values: CDR1 SGHTA, CDR2 FQGTGA. J lost 2 bases, V lost 4 bases, and 7 bases had no gene match. TCRdb recomputed calls from the 5' RACE reads with MiXCR, one row per CDR3 protein. Here the sample spans around 49,000 distinct CDR3 sequences, roughly 27% being singletons. Sequenced input: PBMCs or a T cell subset sorted from them (not recorded which). The TCR sequence derives from a man aged 18 to 30 who had mild COVID-19 (a few samples of this study predate the infection). Cell type and time point are not known. V gene TRBV7-3 combines with J gene TRBJ2-3, with TRBD2 matching over 9 bases. The CDR3 nucleotides read TGTGCCAGCAGCTCCGCCGCGGGGGGGATCACAGATACGCAGTATTTT. Its translation is CASSSAAGGITDTQYF.